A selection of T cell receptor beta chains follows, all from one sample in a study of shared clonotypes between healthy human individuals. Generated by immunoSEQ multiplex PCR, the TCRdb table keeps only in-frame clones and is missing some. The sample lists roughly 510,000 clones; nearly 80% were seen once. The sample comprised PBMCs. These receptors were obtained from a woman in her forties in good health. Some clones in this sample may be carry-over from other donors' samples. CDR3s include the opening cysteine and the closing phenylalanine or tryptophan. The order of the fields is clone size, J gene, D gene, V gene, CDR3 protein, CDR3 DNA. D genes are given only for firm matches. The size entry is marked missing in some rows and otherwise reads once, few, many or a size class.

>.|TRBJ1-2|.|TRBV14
CASSQVQTANYGYTF
TGTGCCAGCAGCCAGGTACAGACTGCTAACTATGGCTACACCTTC
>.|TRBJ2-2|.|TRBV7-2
CASRGGQGPGELFF
TGTGCCAGCAGGGGTGGGCAGGGTCCCGGGGAGCTGTTTTTT
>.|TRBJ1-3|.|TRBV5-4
CASSLAGNTIYF
TGTGCCAGCAGCTTGGCGGGAAACACCATATATTTT
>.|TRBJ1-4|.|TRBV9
CASSAGTAATNEKLFF
TGTGCCAGCAGCGCAGGGACGGCTGCAACTAATGAAAAACTGTTTTTT
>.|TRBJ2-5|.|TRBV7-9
CASSPRGETQYF
TGTGCCAGCAGCCCTAGGGGAGAGACCCAGTACTTC
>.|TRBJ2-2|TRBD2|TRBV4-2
CASSQVISGKAGELFF
TGTGCCAGCAGCCAAGTTATCAGCGGGAAAGCCGGGGAGCTGTTTTTT
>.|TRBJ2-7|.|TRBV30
CAWSPTTPVGNEQYF
TGTGCCTGGAGTCCGACCACACCTGTGGGGAACGAGCAGTACTTC
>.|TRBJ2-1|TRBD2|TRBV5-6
CASSGSGYEQFF
TGTGCCAGCAGCGGTAGCGGGTATGAGCAGTTCTTC
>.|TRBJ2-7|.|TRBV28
CASSSQTGLTLYEQYF
TGTGCCAGCAGTTCCCAAACAGGGCTTACTCTCTACGAGCAGTACTTC
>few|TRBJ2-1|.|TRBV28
CASRTTGLSYNEQFF
TGTGCCAGCAGAACCACAGGGCTCTCCTACAATGAGCAGTTCTTC
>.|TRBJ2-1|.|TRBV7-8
CASSLIQGWDEQFF
TGTGCCAGCAGCTTAATTCAGGGGTGGGATGAGCAGTTCTTC
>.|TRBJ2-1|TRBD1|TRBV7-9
CASRDRVSSYNEQFF
TGTGCCAGCAGGGACAGGGTTAGCTCCTACAATGAGCAGTTCTTC
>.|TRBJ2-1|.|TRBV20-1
CSASRGNEQFF
TGCAGTGCTTCCAGGGGCAATGAGCAGTTCTTC
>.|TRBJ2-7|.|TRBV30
CAWRDVRAAYEQYF
TGTGCCTGGAGAGATGTGAGGGCCGCCTACGAGCAGTACTTC
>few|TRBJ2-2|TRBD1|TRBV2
CASSARTGSTGELFF
TGTGCCAGCAGTGCAAGGACAGGGAGCACCGGGGAGCTGTTTTTT
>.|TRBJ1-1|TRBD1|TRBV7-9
CASSFQGGFEAFF
TGTGCCAGCAGCTTTCAAGGGGGCTTTGAAGCTTTCTTT
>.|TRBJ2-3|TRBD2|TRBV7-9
CASTPAGVLLF
TGTGCCAGCACCCCAGCGGGAGTTTTGCTATTT
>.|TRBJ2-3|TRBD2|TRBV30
CAWSPGLAGAHGTDTQYF
TGTGCCTGGAGTCCCGGACTAGCGGGAGCACATGGAACAGATACGCAGTATTTT
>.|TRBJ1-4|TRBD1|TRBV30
CAWGGGTGANEKLFF
TGTGCCTGGGGCGGAGGGACAGGGGCGAACGAAAAACTGTTTTTT
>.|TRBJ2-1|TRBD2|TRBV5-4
CASRAGLAGSGSYNEQFF
TGTGCCAGCAGGGCGGGACTAGCGGGCTCGGGCTCCTACAATGAGCAGTTCTTC
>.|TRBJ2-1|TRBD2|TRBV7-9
CASSFRTSGHNEQFF
TGTGCCAGCAGCTTTCGGACTAGCGGGCACAATGAGCAGTTCTTC
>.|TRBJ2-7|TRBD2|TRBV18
CASSPGGRSSEQYF
TGTGCCAGCTCACCGGGCGGGAGGTCCTCCGAGCAGTACTTC
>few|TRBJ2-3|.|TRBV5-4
CASSSTGVVETQYF
TGTGCCAGCAGCTCGACGGGGGTGGTTGAGACGCAGTATTTT
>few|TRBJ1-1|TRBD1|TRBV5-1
CASSPGLDRGLNTEAFF
TGCGCCAGCAGCCCGGGGCTTGACAGGGGGCTAAACACTGAAGCTTTCTTT
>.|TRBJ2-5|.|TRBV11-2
CASSWTGRGTQYF
TGTGCCAGCAGCTGGACAGGGAGGGGGACCCAGTACTTC
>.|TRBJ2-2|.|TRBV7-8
CASSLHLGSGELFF
TGTGCCAGCAGCTTACATCTAGGGTCCGGGGAGCTGTTTTTT
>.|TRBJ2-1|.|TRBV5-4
CASRTSGSYNEQFF
TGTGCCAGCAGGACCTCTGGGTCCTACAATGAGCAGTTCTTC
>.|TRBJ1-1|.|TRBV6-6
CASSYSRAEKSTEAFF
TGTGCCAGCAGTTACTCTCGGGCAGAAAAGAGCACTGAAGCTTTCTTT